This T cell receptor (beta chain) was sequenced in a study of T cell responses to AZD1222 COVID-19 vaccine. Study as a whole: Analysis merged second doses at about 4 or about 12 weeks. General study points: Breadth and depth of Spike-specific TCRs rose after two AZD1222 doses.

The CDR3 is made up of 15 amino acids. Deletions cut 0 bases from V and 2 bases from J, with 12 bases between. Germline V gene sequence: CDR1 SGHNT, CDR2 YYREEE (reference sequence). Worth noting for this clone: No antigen is known for it.

Profiling relied on immunoSEQ multiplex PCR, and the TCRdb table lists in-frame clones only, not all of them. The sample carries approximately 180,000 clones, around 88% recorded once. V gene TRBV5-4 combines with J gene TRBJ2-7; maybe TRBD2 (5 bases). Source: peripheral blood, taken on day 0 of AZD1222 vaccination. The receptor was derived from an adult in good health. The CDR3 DNA is TGTGCCAGCAGCTTGGGACGGGCCGGGGCCTACGAGCAGTACTTC. Residues: CASSLGRAGAYEQYF.